A single sample is the source of the 16 T cell receptor beta chains below, sequenced in a study of cytomegalovirus exposure and HLA in healthy donors. PCR was performed using 60 Vbeta and 13 Jbeta primers. TCRdb keeps only in-frame clones here, not all; method: immunoSEQ multiplex PCR. The profile shows 150,000 to 200,000 clones, more than 80% of them singletons. Sequencing was carried out using PBMCs. All receptors come from a woman aged 45-60 years in good health and CMV-seronegative.

The CDR3 DNA reads as TGCGCCAGCAGTGAGGGCCTCATCCTGGACGAGCAGTACTTC. It encodes CASSEGLILDEQYF. The chain is built from TRBV4-3 and TRBJ2-7, with D perhaps TRBD2 (5 bases). V was cut by 6 bases and J by 5 bases, with 17 bases left in between. The V gene's germline CDR1 is LGHNA and CDR2 YSLEER. The CDR3 has 14 amino acids.

The gene calls are TRBV7-3 and TRBJ2-2; TRBD2 is a possible D gene (6 bases). CDR1 is SGHTA, CDR2 FQGTGA, per germline. V lost 5 bases and J lost 4, with 20 bases in between. The CDR3 has 17 amino acids. CDR3 sequence: CASSPQEGIEGTGELFF. The CDR3 DNA is TGTGCCAGCAGCCCCCAGGAGGGAATTGAAGGCACCGGGGAGCTGTTTTTT.

V is TRBV27 and J is TRBJ1-2; D is unclear. Germline V CDR1 and CDR2: MNHEY, SMNVEV (reference sequence). V gave up 6 bases and J gave up 6 bases, with 14 bases separating them. This CDR3 region has 13 residues. This CDR3 reads CASSPRGGHGYTF. The CDR3 bases are TGTGCCAGCAGCCCTCGGGGAGGACATGGCTACACCTTC.

The chain recombines TRBV11-2 with TRBJ2-3; D remains unclear. Germline V gene data show CDR1 as SGHAT and CDR2 as FQNNGV. This CDR3 is built from 13 residues. V shed 2 bases and J shed 5 bases, with 8 bases lying between them. The CDR3 DNA reads as TGTGCCAGCAGCTTACTACCGAGAGATACGCAGTATTTT. Amino acid sequence: CASSLLPRDTQYF.

This chain uses TRBV7-8 with TRBJ2-5; the D gene is possibly TRBD2 (5 bases). CDR1 and CDR2 (germline): SGHVS, FQNEAQ. V gave up 6 bases and J gave up 2 bases, with 13 bases separating them. The CDR3 runs to 14 residues. This chain's CDR3 is CASRKGRAQETQYF. The CDR3 bases are TGTGCCAGCAGAAAAGGGCGGGCTCAAGAGACCCAGTACTTC.

V gene TRBV6-5 combines with J gene TRBJ2-7; 9 bases are shared with TRBD2. After removal of 0 bases from V and 3 bases from J, the junction contained 3 bases not matched to a gene. Germline V gives CDR1 MNHEY, CDR2 SVGAGI. CDR3 length equals 15 residues. The CDR3 is CASSYSPSGDYEQYF. The DNA of the CDR3 is TGTGCCAGCAGTTACTCGCCTAGCGGGGACTACGAGCAGTACTTC.

This chain's CDR3 is CASSPRRGEKLFF. The DNA of the CDR3 is TGTGCCAGCAGTCCCCGCCGGGGTGAAAAACTGTTTTTT. V and J are TRBV6-5 and TRBJ1-4; no clear D gene. Between the trimmed V and J ends, which lost 5 bases and 7 bases, there was a span of 11 bases. From germline, CDR1 is MNHEY and CDR2 SVGAGI. The CDR3 spans 13 residues.

V usage is TRBV4-3 and J usage is TRBJ2-1; the match to TRBD2 covers 9 bases. Germline loops: CDR1 LGHNA, CDR2 YSLEER. The CDR3 runs 15 residues. Trimming took 2 bases from V and 10 from J; bases not matched to a gene: 9. As DNA, the CDR3 is TGCGCCAGCAGCCAATCCTTTCTAGCGGGGCAAGAGCAGTTCTTC. This translates into CASSQSFLAGQEQFF.

V is TRBV18 and J is TRBJ2-5; the match to TRBD1 covers 7 bases. The DNA end favors TRBJ2-7, so the J call may be wrong. Germline lookup yields CDR1 KGHSH and CDR2 LQKENI. This CDR3 contains 14 residues. CDR3 loop: CASSPRDSPYEQYF. CDR3 nucleotides: TGTGCCAGCTCACCCCGGGACAGCCCCTACGAGCAGTACTTC.

As DNA, the CDR3 is TGTGCCAGCAGCGTCTGGTCAGGGCCGCAGGGCTACACCTTC. As protein: CASSVWSGPQGYTF. The chain employs TRBV11-2 and TRBJ1-2; tentative D call: TRBD1 (5 bases). This CDR3 spans 14 amino acids. The V gene lost 5 bases and the J gene lost 8 bases, with 18 bases spanning the gap. CDR1 and CDR2 (germline): SGHAT, FQNNGV.

V gene TRBV25-1 combines with J gene TRBJ2-7; D call uncertain. Germline CDR1 is MGHDK and CDR2 is SYGVNS. This CDR3 comprises 14 residues. Deletions cut 5 bases from V and 4 bases from J, with 15 bases between. As DNA, the CDR3 is TGTGCCAGCAGTCTTAGCTTATCCTCGTACGAGCAGTACTTC. This translates into CASSLSLSSYEQYF.

The CDR3 reads CASKLSSGANVLTF. In DNA, the CDR3 is TGTGCCAGCAAGCTGTCCTCTGGGGCCAACGTCCTGACTTTC. The chain joins TRBV27 to TRBJ2-6; D remains ambiguous. The length of the CDR3 is 14 residues. Germline-derived CDR1 and CDR2 are MNHEY and SMNVEV (reference sequence). Trimming took off 7 bases at V and 0 bases at J, with 7 bases between the two ends.

This clone was seen a few times. V and J are TRBV12-5 and TRBJ1-3, with TRBD1 identical over 7 bases. There are 14 residues in the CDR3. Germline CDR1 and CDR2: LGHNT and FRNRAP. V gave up 5 bases and J gave up 2 bases; unmatched junction bases: 3. In nucleotides, the CDR3 is TGTGCTAGTGGTCTCGACAGGGCTGGAAACACCATATATTTT. Encoded protein: CASGLDRAGNTIYF.

The chain uses TRBV7-8 and TRBJ2-7; TRBD1 agrees at 8 bases. Germline assignment: CDR1 SGHVS and CDR2 FQNEAQ. The trim removed 2 bases at V and 6 bases at J, leaving 21 bases unmatched. This CDR3 comprises 19 residues. The CDR3 protein is CASSLTTGTGNVRTREQYF. The CDR3 nucleotides read TGTGCCAGCAGCTTAACGACCGGGACAGGAAACGTCAGAACCCGCGAGCAGTACTTC.

Many counts were recorded for this clone. At one end, the junction sequence differs from germline, possibly due to a read error. This rearrangement joins TRBV5-1 to TRBJ2-1; 8 bases fit TRBD1. This CDR3 has 15 residues. Germline V gene sequence: CDR1 SGHRS, CDR2 YFSETQ. CDR3 coding DNA: TGCGCCAGCAGCTTGGATGGACAGGGCTACGATGAGCAGTTCTTC. Translation: CASSLDGQGYDEQFF. The full variable domain, rest sourced from reference TRBV5-1 and TRBJ2-1, is KAGVTQTPRYLIKTRGQQVTLSCSPISGHRSVSWYQQTPGQGLQFLFEYFSETQRNKGNFPGRFSGRQFSNSRSEMNVSTLELGDSALYLCASSLDGQGYDEQFFGPGTRLTVL.

The chain carries TRBV5-5 and TRBJ1-2; D is uncertain. Trimming removed 5 bases from V and 0 bases from J, with 23 bases in between. Germline V gives CDR1 SGHKS, CDR2 YYEKEE (reference sequence). The CDR3 covers 18 residues. In DNA, the CDR3 is TGTGCCAGCAGTTCGTCGTTGACCCCCGGAGGGACTAACTATGGCTACACCTTC. This translates into CASSSSLTPGGTNYGYTF.